Listed here is a single TCR beta chain. Antigen unknown. The data derive from a study of CD8 T cells in ankylosing spondylitis. Regarding the study as a whole: A motif of fewer than ten highly homologous TCR beta variants was seen as apparently characteristic of ankylosing spondylitis blood.

The V gene lost 5 bases and the J gene lost 7 bases, with 9 bases spanning the gap. Germline V gene lookup returns CDR1 SGHTA and CDR2 FQGNSA. The CDR3 is made up of 13 amino acids. Quantitative 5'-RACE with molecular barcodes produced the TCR beta libraries. TCRdb fed the 5' RACE reads into MiXCR, producing one record per CDR3 protein. The table shows 350,000 to 550,000 distinct CDR3 sequences, with roughly a quarter occurring only once. This rearrangement joins TRBV7-2 to TRBJ1-6; no clear D. The TCR originated in a male donor with ankylosing spondylitis. The sequenced sample consisted of blood, either unsorted or a sorted T cell fraction (not recorded which). This chain's CDR3 is CASSPKANSPLHF. The DNA for the CDR3 is TGTGCCAGCAGCCCCAAAGCGAATTCACCCCTCCACTTT.